One sample yielded the 20 T cell receptor beta chains listed below, sequenced in a study of T cells in Graves' hyperthyroidism and ophthalmopathy. Amplified TCR beta CDR3 regions came from RNA transcripts. First-round RT-PCR targeting the TCR CDR3 was performed with the HTBI primer set. TCRdb called the multiplex PCR reads again in MiXCR, with one record for every CDR3 protein. Found here are roughly 700,000 distinct CDR3 sequences, 14% of them singletons; the top ten hold roughly 10%. The sequenced sample was blood. The receptors come from a woman aged 18-29 years with Graves' hyperthyroidism.

This clonotype has ten or more counts. This chain connects TRBV10-3 to TRBJ2-1, with TRBD2 identical over 9 bases. Per germline, CDR1 ENHRY and CDR2 SYGVKD. The CDR3 length is 18 residues. The V segment lost 4 bases and the J segment 1 base; nucleotides outside the gene matches: 11. The CDR3 coding sequence is TGTGCCATCAGTGCCTCGACTAGCGGTGAGGTGTCCTACAATGAGCAGTTCTTC. As protein: CAISASTSGEVSYNEQFF.

This clonotype was picked up many times. V usage is TRBV6-1 and J usage is TRBJ2-1; TRBD2 aligns across 12 bases. Germline assignment: CDR1 MNHNS and CDR2 SASEGT. This CDR3 comprises 16 residues. With V trimmed by 1 base and J by 10 bases, 8 bases remained unmatched. CDR3 nucleotide sequence: TGTGCCAGCAGTGAAGGGCTAGCGGGAGGGTTAGGGGAGCAGTTCTTC. It yields the protein CASSEGLAGGLGEQFF.

This clonotype was seen a few times. V usage is TRBV19 and J usage is TRBJ1-1; 7 bases fit TRBD1. V shed 7 bases, J shed 0 bases, and the junction held 5 bases outside the gene matches. This CDR3 is built from 14 residues. From germline, CDR1 is LNHDA and CDR2 SQIVND (reference sequence). The CDR3 region is CASNSQGMNTEAFF. The CDR3 DNA follows: TGTGCCAGTAATTCACAGGGGATGAACACTGAAGCTTTCTTT. The full variable domain, with the rest looked up from reference TRBV19 and TRBJ1-1, is DGGITQSPKYLFRKEGQNVTLSCEQNLNHDAMYWYRQDPGQGLRLIYYSQIVNDFQKGDIAEGYSVSREKKESFPLTVTSAQKNPTAFYLCASNSQGMNTEAFFGQGTRLTVV.

This clonotype showed up many times. V and J are TRBV30 and TRBJ2-7; 11 nucleotides align to TRBD2. Germline V gene lookup returns CDR1 GTSNPN and CDR2 SVGIG (reference sequence). The CDR3 has 15 residues. After removal of 3 bases from V and 3 bases from J, the junction contained 7 bases not matched to a gene. This CDR3 reads CAWRLAGGLVYEQYF. The DNA of the CDR3 is TGTGCCTGGAGATTAGCGGGAGGGCTCGTCTACGAGCAGTACTTC.

In its sample, this clonotype was seen a few times. The V and J genes are TRBV5-1 and TRBJ2-2; D remains unclear. CDR1 and CDR2 (germline): SGHRS, YFSETQ. This CDR3 has 12 residues. V lost 2 bases and J 7 bases, leaving 6 bases between the germline ends. As DNA, the CDR3 is TGCGCCAGCAGCTTCTATGGCGGGGAGCTGTTTTTT. Translation gives CASSFYGGELFF.

This clonotype was detected many times. The V and J genes are TRBV11-2 and TRBJ2-4; D gene ambiguous. The CDR3 has 16 amino acids. Trimming removed 5 bases at V and 1 base at J, with 15 bases between. Germline values: CDR1 SGHAT, CDR2 FQNNGV. CDR3 in amino acids: CASSPRSKIAKNIQYF. DNA of the CDR3: TGTGCCAGCAGCCCGCGGTCGAAGATTGCCAAAAACATTCAGTACTTC.

This clonotype was seen at least ten times. The chain couples TRBV30 to TRBJ2-3, with TRBD2 as a possible D gene (6 bases). The CDR3 totals 14 residues. The V gene lost 3 bases and the J gene lost 5 bases, with 15 bases spanning the gap. Germline values: CDR1 GTSNPN, CDR2 SVGIG (reference sequence). DNA of the CDR3: TGTGCCTGGAGCCCGATCCGCGGGGTAGATACGCAGTATTTT. It is translated as CAWSPIRGVDTQYF.

There are a few counts of this clonotype. The rearrangement uses TRBV24-1 and TRBJ2-1; TRBD1 matches at 8 bases. Germline CDR1 KGHDR, CDR2 SFDVKD. V was pared by 5 bases and J by 5 bases, with 10 bases of the junction left unmatched. This CDR3 has 16 amino acids. CDR3 bases: TGTGCCACCAGTGCTCCAAGACAGGGGCGGGACAATGAGCAGTTCTTC. Protein product: CATSAPRQGRDNEQFF.

This clonotype has a count of ten or more. The chain couples TRBV6-1 to TRBJ2-7; 9 bases are shared with TRBD2. This CDR3 comprises 15 residues. V gave up 6 bases and J gave up 3 bases; unmatched junction bases: 9. Germline CDR1 and CDR2: MNHNS and SASEGT. CDR3: CASSLGLAGLYEQYF. The CDR3 DNA is TGTGCCAGCAGCCTGGGGCTAGCGGGACTCTACGAGCAGTACTTC.

The V call is TRBV20-1, the J call TRBJ2-7, with 10 bases aligning to TRBD2. With 6 bases clipped from V and 2 bases from J, the junction kept 10 bases outside the gene matches. CDR3 length: 15 amino acids. Germline V CDR1 and CDR2: DFQATT, SNEGSKA (reference sequence). The CDR3 sequence is CSAEKLAGQTYEQYF. The CDR3 region has the DNA TGCAGTGCGGAGAAACTAGCGGGGCAAACCTACGAGCAGTACTTC.

This clonotype was detected many times. The chain combines TRBV20-1 with TRBJ1-1; unclear D gene. Trimming pared 3 bases from V and 4 bases from J, leaving 9 bases between. This CDR3 has 12 residues. CDR1 is DFQATT, CDR2 SNEGSKA, per germline (reference sequence). The CDR3 DNA follows: TGCAGTGCTAGTGGCAGCCCCACTGAAGCTTTCTTT. Translated, it gives CSASGSPTEAFF.

The V call is TRBV5-1, the J call TRBJ2-2; tentative D call: TRBD1 (6 bases). The CDR3 sequence is 15 residues long. Per the germline V gene, CDR1 is SGHRS and CDR2 is YFSETQ. Trimming took 0 bases from V and 8 from J, leaving 14 bases between them. The CDR3 bases are TGCGCCAGCAGCTTGGGATGGACCCAGGGGGGGGAGCTGTTTTTT. It encodes CASSLGWTQGGELFF.

This clonotype was picked up many times. This chain links TRBV28 with TRBJ2-7, with D maybe TRBD1 (6 bases). Germline V gives CDR1 MDHEN, CDR2 SYDVKM. This CDR3 has 17 amino acids. The germline V and J ends were trimmed by 3 bases and 2 bases, with 20 bases remaining between them. This CDR3 reads CASSFPVWQGPTYEQYF. Written as DNA, the CDR3 is TGTGCCAGCAGTTTCCCGGTGTGGCAGGGGCCGACCTACGAGCAGTACTTC.

There are many counts of this clonotype. The genes are TRBV7-9 and TRBJ1-4; D uncertain. Germline CDR1 and CDR2: SEHNR and FQNEAQ (reference sequence). V gave up 3 bases and J gave up 0 bases, with 8 bases separating them. The CDR3 length is 15 residues. Written as DNA, the CDR3 is TGTGCCAGCAGCTTTCAGAGTGCAACTAATGAAAAACTGTTTTTT. This sequence encodes CASSFQSATNEKLFF.

This clonotype showed up just a few times. The rearrangement links TRBV18 to TRBJ2-1; 9 bases are shared with TRBD1. The junction had 6 bases not matched to a gene; V was cut back by 0 bases and J by 6 bases. The CDR3 runs 16 residues. Per germline, CDR1 KGHSH and CDR2 LQKENI. This CDR3 reads CASSPPGQGRGNEQFF. The CDR3 nucleotides are TGTGCCAGCTCACCACCAGGACAGGGGCGCGGCAATGAGCAGTTCTTC. Looking up the rest from reference TRBV18 and TRBJ2-1 gives the full variable domain: NAGVMQNPRHLVRRRGQEARLRCSPMKGHSHVYWYRQLPEEGLKFMVYLQKENIIDESGMPKERFSAEFPKEGPSILRIQQVVRGDSAAYFCASSPPGQGRGNEQFFGPGTRLTVL.

The V call is TRBV20-1, the J call TRBJ1-2; perhaps TRBD1 as D (5 bases). There are 15 residues in the CDR3. Germline CDR1 DFQATT, CDR2 SNEGSKA (reference sequence). V lost 0 bases and J lost 4, with 15 bases in between. The CDR3 protein is CSARDRRGTGYGYTF. The CDR3 DNA reads TGCAGTGCTAGAGATCGGAGAGGGACGGGCTATGGCTACACCTTC.

This clonotype was seen ten or more times. The V call is TRBV6-1, the J call TRBJ2-1; 7 positions match TRBD2. Germline-derived CDR1 and CDR2 are MNHNS and SASEGT. V dropped 5 bases and J dropped 2; count of bases not matched to a gene: 6. The CDR3 sequence is 15 residues long. CDR3 protein: CASSYAREPYNEQFF. CDR3 coding DNA: TGTGCCAGCAGTTACGCGCGGGAGCCCTACAATGAGCAGTTCTTC.

Of note for this clonotype: This may come from a read error, since a much larger clone is one base off. The chain joins TRBV28 to TRBJ1-6; D may be TRBD1 (5 bases). The CDR3 length is 15 residues. Germline V gives CDR1 MDHEN, CDR2 SYDVKM. The CDR3 bases are TGTACCAGCAGTTTAAGGCAGGGAGGCAATTCACCCCTCCACTTT. It translates to CTSSLRQGGNSPLHF.

The V call is TRBV7-9, the J call TRBJ2-1; D perhaps matches TRBD1 (6 bases). The germline CDR1 and CDR2 sequences are SEHNR and FQNEAQ (reference sequence). The V gene lost 4 bases and the J gene lost 4 bases, with 17 bases spanning the gap. CDR3 length equals 16 residues. DNA of the CDR3: TGTGCCAGCAGCTACCCAGGGGTGGTGGAATACAATGAGCAGTTCTTC. It specifies CASSYPGVVEYNEQFF. The full variable domain, completed using reference TRBV7-9 and TRBJ2-1, is DTGVSQNPRHKITKRGQNVTFRCDPISEHNRLYWYRQTLGQGPEFLTYFQNEAQLEKSRLLSDRFSAERPKGSFSTLEIQRTEQGDSAMYLCASSYPGVVEYNEQFFGPGTRLTVL.

Here the CDR3 reads CSASPWLAGEAQETQYF. CDR3 DNA sequence: TGCAGTGCTAGCCCTTGGCTAGCGGGAGAAGCCCAAGAGACCCAGTACTTC. The rearrangement links TRBV20-1 to TRBJ2-5; 10 nucleotides match TRBD2. The CDR3 length is 17 residues. With 3 bases clipped from V and 1 base from J, the junction kept 11 bases outside the gene matches. Germline V CDR1 and CDR2: DFQATT, SNEGSKA (reference sequence).